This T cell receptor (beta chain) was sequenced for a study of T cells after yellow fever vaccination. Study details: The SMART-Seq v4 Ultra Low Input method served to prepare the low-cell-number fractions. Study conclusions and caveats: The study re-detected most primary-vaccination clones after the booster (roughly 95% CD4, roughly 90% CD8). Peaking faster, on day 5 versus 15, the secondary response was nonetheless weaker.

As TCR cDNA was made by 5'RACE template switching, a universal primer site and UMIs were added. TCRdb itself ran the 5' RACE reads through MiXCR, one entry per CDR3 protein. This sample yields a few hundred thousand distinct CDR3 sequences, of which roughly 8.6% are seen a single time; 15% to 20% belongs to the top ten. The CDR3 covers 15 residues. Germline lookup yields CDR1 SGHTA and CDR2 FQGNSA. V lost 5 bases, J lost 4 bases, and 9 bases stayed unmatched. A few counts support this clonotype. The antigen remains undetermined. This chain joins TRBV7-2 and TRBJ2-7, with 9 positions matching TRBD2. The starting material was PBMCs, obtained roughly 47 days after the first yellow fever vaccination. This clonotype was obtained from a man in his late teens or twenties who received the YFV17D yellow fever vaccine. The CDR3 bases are TGTGCCAGCAGCCGGAGCGGGGGGCCAACTTACGAGCAGTACTTC. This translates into CASSRSGGPTYEQYF.